This T cell receptor beta chain was recorded in a study of blood T cells in healthy people across ages. Points from the study as a whole: Researchers report that TCR beta diversity correlated strongly with naive T cell percentage. PBMCs went unsorted, and a conclusive naive versus antigen-experienced comparison was therefore prevented.

Trimming removed 2 bases at V and 3 bases at J, with 8 bases between. From germline, CDR1 is DFQATT and CDR2 SNEGSKA (reference sequence). The CDR3 covers 12 residues. The study isolated at least 6.5 million PBMCs from each sample. Using a J-beta primer mix together with a sample-barcoded 5' primer, a second PCR was run for roughly 6 to 12 cycles. TCRdb ran MiXCR on the 5' RACE reads and lists one entry per CDR3 protein. Of about 680,000 distinct CDR3 sequences in the sample, roughly 50% were seen once. Turning to this clonotype: As yet, its antigen is unknown.

The TCR originated in a woman aged 60-75 years in good health. What was sequenced was blood. V usage is TRBV20-1 and J usage is TRBJ2-7; weak D call: TRBD2 (5 bases). CDR3 sequence (DNA): TGCAGTGCTAGATCCGACTACTACGAGCAGTACTTC. Protein: CSARSDYYEQYF.